This T cell receptor beta chain stems from a study of shared clonotypes between healthy human individuals. Points from the study as a whole: Some naive CD4 clonotypes, roughly 4.8%, turned up in common across four donors.

Profiling relied on immunoSEQ multiplex PCR, and the TCRdb table lists in-frame clones only, not all of them. The data contain approximately 530,000 clones, 95% to 96% of them seen just once; the ten biggest clones take up 0.055% to 0.075%. Details on this clone: Its specificity is unknown.

The CDR3 runs to 13 residues. Germline-derived CDR1 and CDR2 are SGHAT and FQDESV (reference sequence). Trimming pared 5 bases from V and 4 bases from J, leaving 12 bases between. The sequence was collected from a woman in her twenties or thirties in good health. The sample consisted of naive CD4+ T cells sorted from blood. Specified subset: CD45RA+ positively selected. This chain connects TRBV11-1 to TRBJ2-7, with D perhaps matching TRBD2 (6 bases). This chain's CDR3 is CASSPRGGYEQYF. CDR3 DNA: TGTGCCAGCAGCCCAAGGGGAGGATACGAGCAGTACTTC.